One and the same sample provided the 25 T cell receptor beta chains below, sequenced in a study of Graves' ophthalmopathy and Graves' hyperthyroidism. Using RNA transcripts, the TCR beta CDR3 regions were amplified. HTBI primers were employed in first-round RT-PCR, then a second-round multiplex PCR followed. TCRdb ran MiXCR on the multiplex PCR reads and lists one entry per CDR3 protein. The sample has around 1,000,000 distinct CDR3 sequences, about 35% seen once. The specimen was peripheral blood or thyroid tissue (not recorded which). These receptors were taken from an adult man with Graves' hyperthyroidism.

This clonotype was observed once. Germline is not matched at one junction end, which may reflect a read error. The rearrangement joins TRBV20-1 to TRBJ2-5; D is unclear. Looked up from germline, CDR1 is DFQATT and CDR2 is SNEGSKA (reference sequence). The CDR3 spans 16 residues. CDR3 sequence (DNA): TGCAGTGTTGAAGGACCCACCACCGTCGGCCAAGAGGCCCAGTACTTC. Translated, it gives CSVEGPTTVGQEAQYF.

A few counts support this clonotype. The V gene is TRBV5-5, the J gene TRBJ2-7; 7 bases are a match to TRBD1. The CDR3 is made up of 17 amino acids. The V gene end was trimmed by 3 bases and the J gene end by 2 bases; junction bases not matched to a gene: 14. Germline V gene lookup returns CDR1 SGHKS and CDR2 YYEKEE (reference sequence). DNA of the CDR3: TGTGCCAGCAGCTCTCAAACCGGAGCCAGGGGGACCTACGAGCAGTACTTC. It yields the protein CASSSQTGARGTYEQYF.

The DNA for the CDR3 is TGCAGCACAGGGACTAGCGGCTACGAGCAGTACTTC. This codes for CSTGTSGYEQYF. The genes are TRBV29-1 and TRBJ2-7; 11 bases align to TRBD2. The CDR3 has 12 residues. V trimming: 8 bases; J trimming: 3 bases; junction bases outside the gene matches: 3. CDR1 and CDR2 (germline): SQVTM, ANQGSEA.

The sample holds many counts of this clonotype. CDR3 coding DNA: TGTGCCACCAGTGATCTCTATGGGCCAGCCCAGTACTTC. It yields the protein CATSDLYGPAQYF. This sequence joins TRBV24-1 and TRBJ2-5, with no clear D. Germline values: CDR1 KGHDR, CDR2 SFDVKD. The CDR3 is made up of 13 amino acids. V dropped 3 bases and J dropped 9 bases, with 13 bases sitting between them.

V usage is TRBV28 and J usage is TRBJ2-6; unclear D gene. V lost 5 bases, J lost 0 bases, and 17 bases lay in between. CDR1 and CDR2 from the germline V gene are MDHEN and SYDVKM. This CDR3 is 18 amino acids long. CDR3 DNA sequence: TGTGCCAGCAGTAAGCAACTGACCCCCAGCTCTGGGGCCAACGTCCTGACTTTC. This translates into CASSKQLTPSSGANVLTF.

This clonotype was seen a handful of times. This chain connects TRBV11-2 to TRBJ2-5; no reliable D call. The CDR3 spans 12 residues. Germline assignment: CDR1 SGHAT and CDR2 FQNNGV. V lost 0 bases, J lost 6 bases, and 5 bases lay in between. DNA of the CDR3: TGTGCCAGCAGCTTAGATCAACAGACCCAGTACTTC. As protein: CASSLDQQTQYF. Looking up the rest from reference TRBV11-2 and TRBJ2-5 gives the full variable domain: EAGVAQSPRYKIIEKRQSVAFWCNPISGHATLYWYQQILGQGPKLLIQFQNNGVVDDSQLPKDRFSAERLKGVDSTLKIQPAKLEDSAVYLCASSLDQQTQYFGPGTRLLVL.

The chain is built from TRBV6-5 and TRBJ1-1; 9 positions match TRBD1. Germline lookup yields CDR1 MNHEY and CDR2 SVGAGI. V shed 5 bases, J shed 11 bases, and the junction held 12 bases outside the gene matches. CDR3 length: 14 amino acids. The chain's CDR3 is CASSEFDRGRTAFF. CDR3 DNA: TGTGCCAGCAGTGAATTCGACAGGGGGAGAACGGCTTTCTTT.

This clonotype was seen a few times. This chain uses TRBV6-5 with TRBJ1-1, with D possibly TRBD1 on 5 matching bases. Trimming took 4 bases from V and 8 from J, leaving 14 bases between them. The CDR3 has 13 residues. Germline lookup yields CDR1 MNHEY and CDR2 SVGAGI. DNA for the CDR3: TGTGCCAGCAGTTCGTCAGGGAGGAGGGAAGCTTTCTTT. Protein: CASSSSGRREAFF.

In the case of this clonotype: Here the CDR3 omits its conserved ending phenylalanine or tryptophan, so a read error is the likely source. The DNA is omitted, as the CDR3 cannot be located on it reliably, and the CDR3 follows TCRdb's listing. The chain is built from TRBV7-2 and TRBJ1-1; the table names TRBD1, a call not compared with the DNA. Germline V gene sequence: CDR1 SGHTA, CDR2 FQGNSA. Termini included, the CDR3 measures 13 amino acids. CDR3 sequence reads: CASRSPPGTGATS.

This clonotype has only a few counts. The rearrangement links TRBV20-1 to TRBJ2-7, with D maybe TRBD2 (6 bases). Germline V gene lookup returns CDR1 DFQATT and CDR2 SNEGSKA (reference sequence). There are 14 residues in the CDR3. The V end was cut by 6 bases, the J end by 4 bases, with 19 bases between. CDR3 in DNA: TGCAGTGCCAAGTCCGGGACTTCTAATTACGAGCAGTACTTC. Translating it yields CSAKSGTSNYEQYF.

V gene TRBV20-1 combines with J gene TRBJ1-1; the D is unclear. CDR1 and CDR2 (germline): DFQATT, SNEGSKA (reference sequence). The CDR3 is 14 amino acids. The germline V and J ends were trimmed by 0 bases and 0 bases, with 8 bases remaining between them. CDR3 region: CSARDRMVNTEAFF. In nucleotides, the CDR3 is TGCAGTGCTAGAGATCGAATGGTGAACACTGAAGCTTTCTTT.

The chain couples TRBV19 to TRBJ1-1; maybe TRBD1 (6 bases). The germline V gene encodes CDR1 LNHDA and CDR2 SQIVND (reference sequence). Trimming pared 11 bases from V and 0 bases from J, leaving 28 bases between. CDR3 length: 18 residues. The CDR3 loop is CAWREKRKNRVMNTEAFF. DNA for the CDR3: TGTGCCTGGAGAGAGAAAAGAAAAAACAGGGTCATGAACACTGAAGCTTTCTTT. The entire variable domain, with the rest obtained from reference TRBV19 and TRBJ1-1, is as follows: DGGITQSPKYLFRKEGQNVTLSCEQNLNHDAMYWYRQDPGQGLRLIYYSQIVNDFQKGDIAEGYSVSREKKESFPLTVTSAQKNPTAFYLCAWREKRKNRVMNTEAFFGQGTRLTVV.

This clonotype has at least ten counts. V gene TRBV12-3 or TRBV12-4 combines with J gene TRBJ1-2; 9 bases match TRBD1. V lost 3 bases, J lost 0 bases, and 8 bases stayed unmatched. The CDR3 is 17 residues long. Written as DNA, the CDR3 is TGTGCCAGCAGTTTGTGGGACAGGGAGACTACTAACTATGGCTACACCTTC. It is translated as CASSLWDRETTNYGYTF.

This clonotype was found many times. This chain joins TRBV7-2 and TRBJ1-2, with 7 bases identical to TRBD1. CDR1 is SGHTA, CDR2 FQGNSA, per germline. This CDR3 region has 14 residues. The J segment lost 10 bases and the V segment lost 5 bases, leaving 13 bases of the junction unmatched. The CDR3 sequence: CASSPHRGKIDYTF. The DNA for the CDR3 is TGTGCCAGCAGCCCACACAGGGGCAAAATTGACTACACCTTC.

Worth noting for this clonotype: Just one base apart from a much larger clone, this may be a read error. The V gene is TRBV20-1, the J gene TRBJ2-2; weak D call: TRBD1 (6 bases). Per germline, CDR1 DFQATT and CDR2 SNEGSKA (reference sequence). The CDR3 length is 15 residues. CDR3 residues: CSARGQALGTGDLFF. Here the CDR3 DNA reads TGCAGTGCTAGAGGACAGGCTTTAGGCACCGGGGATCTGTTTTTT.

A remark on this clonotype: No conserved phenylalanine or tryptophan ends this CDR3, so it is likely a read error. The V call is TRBV7-9, the J call TRBJ1-6; the D gene is possibly TRBD1 (5 bases). The germline V gene encodes CDR1 SEHNR and CDR2 FQNEAQ (reference sequence). The CDR3 loop spans 14 amino acids. V lost 1 base to trimming and J lost 7 bases, with 8 bases between them. The CDR3 nucleotides are TGTGCCAGCAGCTTAGGACAGCGAAATTCACCCCTCCACGTT. This sequence encodes CASSLGQRNSPLHV.

The chain is built from TRBV11-1 and TRBJ2-3; 8 nucleotides agree with TRBD1. Trimming removed 4 bases from V and 2 bases from J; junction bases left unmatched: 14. The CDR3 covers 18 residues. CDR1 and CDR2 (germline): SGHAT, FQDESV (reference sequence). CDR3 nucleotide sequence: TGTGCCAGCAGCTCGAGGACAGGGCAAGGAGGGGACACAGATACGCAGTATTTT. It yields the protein CASSSRTGQGGDTDTQYF.

To note about this clonotype: The junction and the germline gene differ at one end; a read error may be behind it. The chain has TRBV7-9 and TRBJ1-1; 7 nucleotides line up with TRBD1. Germline V gives CDR1 SEHNR, CDR2 FQNEAQ (reference sequence). The length of the CDR3 is 15 residues. CDR3: CASSSDRVRGTGAFF. For the CDR3, the DNA is TGTGCCAGCAGCTCTGACAGGGTTCGGGGGACTGGAGCTTTCTTT. Combining the CDR3 with reference TRBV7-9 and TRBJ1-1 gives the whole variable domain DTGVSQNPRHKITKRGQNVTFRCDPISEHNRLYWYRQTLGQGPEFLTYFQNEAQLEKSRLLSDRFSAERPKGSFSTLEIQRTEQGDSAMYLCASSSDRVRGTGAFFGQGTRLTVV.

With respect to this clonotype: Sequence at one end of the junction differs from germline and may be a read error. The chain couples TRBV19 to TRBJ1-5; D is ambiguous. Germline loops: CDR1 LNHDA, CDR2 SQIVND (reference sequence). This CDR3 is built from 12 residues. The CDR3 sequence: CASNRFNRPQHF. CDR3 bases: TGTGCCAGTAATAGGTTTAATCGGCCCCAGCATTTT.

With respect to this clonotype: Without the conserved terminal phenylalanine or tryptophan, this CDR3 likely stems from a read error. This rearrangement joins TRBV6-5 to TRBJ2-7; weak D call: TRBD1 (6 bases). This CDR3 is 14 amino acids long. Germline CDR1 MNHEY, CDR2 SVGAGI. V was clipped by 6 bases and J by 3 bases, with 15 bases between them. The DNA for the CDR3 is TGTGCCAGCAGCGGAACAGGGAACAGCTACGAGCAGTACTCC. Translating gives CASSGTGNSYEQYS.

Remarks on this clonotype: This may arise from a read error, as a much more abundant clone is one base away. The J gene is TRBJ1-1, the V gene TRBV7-8, with 8 bases that match TRBD1. V was clipped by 5 bases and J by 4 bases; unmatched bases: 9. CDR1 SGHVS and CDR2 FQNEAQ come from the germline V gene. CDR3 length: 15 amino acids. CDR3 amino acids: CASSARQGMSTEAFF. The CDR3 coding sequence is TGTGCCAGCAGCGCCCGACAGGGGATGAGCACTGAAGCTTTCTTT.

Notes on this clonotype: The junction shows a germline mismatch at one end, possibly a read error. The genes are TRBV9 and TRBJ1-2, with 9 bases lining up with TRBD1. The germline CDR1 and CDR2 sequences are SGDLS and YYNGEE. This CDR3 is 16 amino acids long. The chain's CDR3 is CASSATGTGRISGYTF. DNA of the CDR3: TGCGCCAGCAGCGCAACCGGGACAGGGCGAATTTCTGGCTACACCTTC.

This clonotype occurred a few times. This chain uses TRBV20-1 with TRBJ2-5, with 10 bases lining up with TRBD2. Per germline, CDR1 DFQATT and CDR2 SNEGSKA (reference sequence). The ends lost 1 base at V and 0 bases at J; junction bases unmatched: 2. The CDR3 runs 15 residues. In nucleotides, the CDR3 is TGCAGTGCTAGAGCTACTAGCGGGAACCAAGAGACCCAGTACTTC. Residues: CSARATSGNQETQYF.

The V gene is TRBV7-2, the J gene TRBJ1-3, with D possibly being TRBD1 (5 bases). V shed 4 bases and J shed 0 bases, with 10 bases lying between them. This CDR3 has 15 amino acids. The germline gives CDR1 SGHTA, CDR2 FQGNSA. The CDR3 region is CASSSIQDSGNTIYF. In DNA form, the CDR3 reads TGTGCCAGCAGCTCAATACAGGACTCTGGAAACACCATATATTTT.

This clonotype was counted many times. The chain links TRBV24-1 to TRBJ1-5; D is undetermined. Trimming removed 9 bases from V and 3 bases from J, with 8 bases in between. CDR1 and CDR2 (germline): KGHDR, SFDVKD. CDR3 length equals 12 residues. Here the CDR3 reads CATSENNQPQHF. The CDR3 nucleotides are TGTGCCACCTCCGAAAACAATCAGCCCCAGCATTTT.